The T cell receptor (beta chain) under discussion was sequenced for a study of post-analysis software for immune sequencing data. Points from the study as a whole: A few TRBV segments (TRBV5-6, TRBV5-1 and TRBV20-1 among them) occurred more frequently in patients than in controls.

Unique-molecular-identifier-tagged TCR beta cDNA libraries were used. TCRdb redid the calling of the PCR reads with MiXCR, one entry per CDR3 protein. The top ten clones hold 4% to 5.5% of a sample with about 820,000 distinct CDR3 sequences, roughly 50% of them seen once. Of note for this clonotype: Its matching antigen is unknown.

The CDR3 extends over 15 amino acids. Germline V gene sequence: CDR1 SQVTM, CDR2 ANQGSEA. The junction had 4 bases not matched to a gene; V was cut back by 3 bases and J by 1 base. The receptor's source is a girl between 5 and 17 years old with multiple sclerosis. Sequenced input: blood. The genes are TRBV29-1 and TRBJ2-2; 8 bases line up with TRBD1. The CDR3 region is CSVDRTGLNTGELFF. The CDR3 DNA sequence: TGCAGCGTTGACAGGACAGGGTTGAACACCGGGGAGCTGTTTTTT.